This entry describes one TCR beta chain. Its specificity is unknown. This record comes from a study of long-term antiretroviral therapy in people with HIV. Study-wide findings and caveats: Collection of the blood, which took place between about 2003 and 2018, possibly occurred under older ART regimens. Clones that expanded before ART (that is, prior to treatment) dominated the repertoire at all time points.

Researchers report immunoSEQ v3.0 was run at survey level. Generated by immunoSEQ multiplex PCR, the TCRdb table keeps only in-frame clones and is missing some. This table holds 40,000 to 60,000 clones, about 88% found once. CDR1 SGHAT and CDR2 FQNNGV come from the germline V gene. J gave up 6 bases and V 4 bases, and 10 bases lay outside the gene matches. This CDR3 contains 16 residues. This TCR was recovered from a woman between 18 and 29 years old with HIV. This chain links TRBV11-2 with TRBJ2-1; 9 bases agree with TRBD2. The input for sequencing was unsorted PBMCs, taken 0.8 years after starting antiretroviral therapy. The CDR3 reads CASSWAGTSRLNEQFF. CDR3 nucleotide sequence: TGTGCCAGCAGCTGGGCCGGGACTAGCCGACTCAATGAGCAGTTCTTC.